The clone carrying this TCR beta chain occurred a few times. Method: immunoSEQ multiplex PCR; TCRdb's copy keeps in-frame clones and lacks some. The profile shows 200,000 to 250,000 clones, approximately 65% of them singletons. These data belong to a study of shared clonotypes between healthy human individuals. The CDR3 covers 19 residues. V shed 6 bases, J shed 5 bases, and the junction held 21 bases outside the gene matches. CDR1 is SNHLY and CDR2 is FYNNEI in the germline V gene. Sequenced input: memory CD4+ T cells sorted from blood. Regarding subset: CD45RA-negative fraction. The genes are TRBV2 and TRBJ1-1; 10 nucleotides line up with TRBD1. The sequence was collected from a young man in good health. The CDR3 reads CASRISALPPTGGGTEAFF. The CDR3, as DNA: TGTGCCAGCAGAATATCCGCCCTCCCCCCGACAGGGGGCGGAACTGAAGCTTTCTTT. Based on the CDR3 plus reference TRBV2 and TRBJ1-1, the full variable domain is EPEVTQTPSHQVTQMGQEVILRCVPISNHLYFYWYRQILGQKVEFLVSFYNNEISEKSEIFDDQFSVERPDGSNFTLKIRSTKLEDSAMYFCASRISALPPTGGGTEAFFGQGTRLTVV.